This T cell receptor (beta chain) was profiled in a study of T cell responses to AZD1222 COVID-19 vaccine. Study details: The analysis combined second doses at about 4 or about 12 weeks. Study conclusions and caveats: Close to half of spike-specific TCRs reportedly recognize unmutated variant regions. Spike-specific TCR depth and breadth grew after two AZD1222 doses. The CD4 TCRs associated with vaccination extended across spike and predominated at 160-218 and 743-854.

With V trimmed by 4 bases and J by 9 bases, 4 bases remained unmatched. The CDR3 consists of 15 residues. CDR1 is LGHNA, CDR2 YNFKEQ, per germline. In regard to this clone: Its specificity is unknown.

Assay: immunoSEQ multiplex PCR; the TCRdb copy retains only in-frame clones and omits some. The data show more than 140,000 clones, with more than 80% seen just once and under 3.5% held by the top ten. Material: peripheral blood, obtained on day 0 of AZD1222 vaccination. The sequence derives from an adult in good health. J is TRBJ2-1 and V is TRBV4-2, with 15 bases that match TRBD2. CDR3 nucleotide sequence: TGTGCCAGCAGCCGGACTAGCGGGAGGGCCCCTGAGCAGTTCTTC. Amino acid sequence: CASSRTSGRAPEQFF.